These T cell receptor beta chains were read from a single sample in a study of beta chain features in type 1 diabetes. The repertoire was sequenced with immunoSEQ multiplex PCR; TCRdb's copy has only in-frame clones and lacks some. The sample comprises hundreds of thousands of clones, about an eighth of which are singletons, and nearly 0.04% rests with the top ten. Sequencing used naive CD4+ T cells from blood. The receptor set was obtained from a man aged 18 to 29 with type 1 diabetes. CDR3s include the opening cysteine and the closing phenylalanine or tryptophan. The D gene is left open where the match is weak.

CASSYRGQGDQPQHF | TRBV6-5 | TRBD1 | TRBJ1-5
CASSGTAENEQFF | TRBV7-6 | NA | TRBJ2-1
CATSRPGEGDTEAFF | TRBV15 | NA | TRBJ1-1
CASSLGGGSDTQYF | TRBV5-4 | TRBD2 | TRBJ2-3
CASSFTGYTDTQYF | TRBV7-9 | NA | TRBJ2-3
CASSTGTFTYEQYF | TRBV7-2 | NA | TRBJ2-7
CASRFGQGGTEWQYF | TRBV6-5 | NA | TRBJ2-7
CASSEQGDQPQHF | TRBV2 | TRBD1 | TRBJ1-5
CASSLLGWRGQGGLKGANEKLFF | TRBV27 | TRBD1 | TRBJ1-4
CASSLVASYGYTF | TRBV5-4 | NA | TRBJ1-2
CASSSGWLNEQFF | TRBV7-2 | NA | TRBJ2-1
CASTQGYTEAFF | TRBV7-9 | NA | TRBJ1-1
CASSLGGTTQETQYF | TRBV5-1 | NA | TRBJ2-5
CASNIRTSGSDEQFF | TRBV9 | TRBD2 | TRBJ2-1
CASSRQYLGTEAFF | TRBV6-5 | NA | TRBJ1-1
CASSPWGTGRNTIYF | TRBV4-1 | NA | TRBJ1-3
CAWSPGELYNSPLHF | TRBV30 | NA | TRBJ1-6